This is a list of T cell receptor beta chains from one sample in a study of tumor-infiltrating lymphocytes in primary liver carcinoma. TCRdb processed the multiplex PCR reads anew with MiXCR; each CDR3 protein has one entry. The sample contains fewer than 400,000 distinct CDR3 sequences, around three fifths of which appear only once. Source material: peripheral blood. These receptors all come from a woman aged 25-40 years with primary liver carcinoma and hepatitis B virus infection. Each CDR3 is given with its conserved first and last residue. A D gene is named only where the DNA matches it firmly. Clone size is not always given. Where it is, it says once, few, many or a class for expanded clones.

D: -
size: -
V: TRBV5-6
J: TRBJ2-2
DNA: TGTGCCAGCAGCTTGGCACCCAAAGTCACCGGGGAGCTGTCCTTT
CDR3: CASSLAPKVTGELSF

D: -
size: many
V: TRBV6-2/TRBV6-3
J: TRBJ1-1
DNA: TGTGCCAGCACCTCCCAGCCGGGGCACAGGAACACTGAAGCTTTCTTT
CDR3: CASTSQPGHRNTEAFF

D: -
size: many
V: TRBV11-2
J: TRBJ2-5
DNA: TGTGCCAGCAGATCCCGGGACTCGGCCCACCAAGAGACCCAGTACTTC
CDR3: CASRSRDSAHQETQYF

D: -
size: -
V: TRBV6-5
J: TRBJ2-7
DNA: TGTGTCAGCAACCAGGTCCGGGCCTACGAGCAGTACTTC
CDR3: CVSNQVRAYEQYF

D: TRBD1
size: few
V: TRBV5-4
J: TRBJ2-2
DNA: TGTGCCAGCAGCTTGGCGCAGGGGGCGAACACCGGGGAGCTGTTTTTT
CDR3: CASSLAQGANTGELFF

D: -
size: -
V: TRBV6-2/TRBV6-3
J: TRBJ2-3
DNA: TGTGCCAGCAGTTACAGGGGGGCCGGCCATGGTTCGGATACGCAGTATTTT
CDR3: CASSYRGAGHGSDTQYF

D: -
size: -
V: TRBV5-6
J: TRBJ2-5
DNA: TGTGCCAGCAGCTCTATGGGGACCGGTCAGAGGGAGACCCAGTACTTC
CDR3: CASSSMGTGQRETQYF

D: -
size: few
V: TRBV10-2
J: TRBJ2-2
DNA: TGCGCCAGCAGGGGGACTCCAACCAACACCGGGGAGCTGTTTTTT
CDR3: CASRGTPTNTGELFF

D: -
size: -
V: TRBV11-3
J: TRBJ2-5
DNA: TGTGCCAGCAGCTTAGTTGTAACTAGAACGGAGACCCAGTACTTC
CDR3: CASSLVVTRTETQYF

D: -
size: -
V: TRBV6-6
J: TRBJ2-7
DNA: TGTGCCAGCAGTTACTCGAATGCATACGAGCAGTACTTC
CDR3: CASSYSNAYEQYF

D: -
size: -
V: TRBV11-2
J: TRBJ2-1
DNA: TGTGTCAGCAGTTGGTCCTGCAATGAGCAGTTCTTC
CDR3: CVSSWSCNEQFF

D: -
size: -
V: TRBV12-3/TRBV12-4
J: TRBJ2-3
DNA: TGTGCCAGCAGTTTAGAGAGGGCGAGCACAGATACGCAGTATTTT
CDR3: CASSLERASTDTQYF

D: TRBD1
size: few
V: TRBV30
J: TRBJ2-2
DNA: TGTGCCTGGGGGACAGGGGGCTACGTGAACACCGGGGAGCTGTTTTTT
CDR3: CAWGTGGYVNTGELFF

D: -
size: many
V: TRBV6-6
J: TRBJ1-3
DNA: TGTGCCAGCAGTGGAGACGGGGCATCTGGAAACACCATATATTTT
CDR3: CASSGDGASGNTIYF

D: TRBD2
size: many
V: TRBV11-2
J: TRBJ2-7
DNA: TGTGCCAGCAGCTTAACTAGCGCGGCCTACGAGCAGTACTTC
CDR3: CASSLTSAAYEQYF

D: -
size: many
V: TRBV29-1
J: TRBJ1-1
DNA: TGCAGCGTTGGAAGGGGCAGCAACACTGAAGCTTTCTTT
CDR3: CSVGRGSNTEAFF

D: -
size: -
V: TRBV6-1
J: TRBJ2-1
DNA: TGTGCCAGCATGACTGGACCAGCTAACAGTGAGCGGTTCTTC
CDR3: CASMTGPANSERFF

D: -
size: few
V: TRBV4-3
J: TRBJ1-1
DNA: TGCGCCAGCAGCCAAGAAAGGGCGGACACTGAAGCTTTCTTT
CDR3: CASSQERADTEAFF

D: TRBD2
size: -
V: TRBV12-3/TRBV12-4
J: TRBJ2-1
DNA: TGTGCCAGCAGTCCCCAGGGGGGGCTAGCGGGAGACCACTCCTACAATGAGCAGTTCTTC
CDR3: CASSPQGGLAGDHSYNEQFF

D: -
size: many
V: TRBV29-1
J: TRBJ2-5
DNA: TGCAGCGTCGAGAGGAGTAAGACCCAGTACTTC
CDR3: CSVERSKTQYF

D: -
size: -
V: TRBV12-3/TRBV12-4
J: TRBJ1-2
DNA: TGTACCAGCAGTTTCAAGGGCGGCTACACCTTC
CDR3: CTSSFKGGYTF

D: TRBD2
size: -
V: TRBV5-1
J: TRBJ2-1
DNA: TGCGCCAGCAGCTTGGTCGGGGGAGGGTACAATGAGCAGTTCTTC
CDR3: CASSLVGGGYNEQFF

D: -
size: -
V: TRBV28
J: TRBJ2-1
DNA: TGTGACAGCAGTGGAGAGGGGAGGCGGGCCTACAATGAGCAGTTCTTC
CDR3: CDSSGEGRRAYNEQFF

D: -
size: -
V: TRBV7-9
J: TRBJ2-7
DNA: TGTGCCAGCAGCTTACCGAGATCCTACGAGCAGTACTTC
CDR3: CASSLPRSYEQYF

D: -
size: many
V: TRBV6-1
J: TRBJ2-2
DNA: TGTGCCAGCAGCCCTTACGCGGAAGGGGAGCTGTTTTTT
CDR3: CASSPYAEGELFF

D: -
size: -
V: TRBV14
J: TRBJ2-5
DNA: TGTGCCAGCAGCGCCAACCCGGGGGAGACCCAGTACTTC
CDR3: CASSANPGETQYF

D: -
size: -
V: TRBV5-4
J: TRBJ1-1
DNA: TGTGCCATCAGCACCACAGCAATGAACACTGAAGCTTTCTTT
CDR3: CAISTTAMNTEAFF